A selection of T cell receptor beta chains follows, all from one sample in a study of cytomegalovirus exposure and HLA in healthy donors. Only in-frame clones appear in the TCRdb table, and some are missing; sequencing was by immunoSEQ multiplex PCR. The sample contains fewer than 350,000 clones, approximately 90% of which appear only once. Sequencing used PBMCs. The origin of the receptors is a young woman in good health and CMV-seronegative. The CDR3 runs from the conserved cysteine through the conserved F or W. D genes are given only for firm matches. Expanded clones get a size class; other rows say once, few or many, or leave the size out.

j_gene	v_gene	d_gene	abundance	CDR3aa	CDR3nt
TRBJ1-1	TRBV6-5	TRBD1	once	CASSSTGPGTEAFF	TGTGCCAGCAGTTCGACAGGGCCGGGCACTGAAGCTTTCTTT
TRBJ1-4	TRBV25-1	.	.	CASSEGQYNEKLFF	TGTGCCAGCAGTGAAGGACAGTATAATGAAAAACTGTTTTTT
TRBJ2-5	TRBV5-1	.	.	CASSLTGETQYF	TGCGCCAGCAGCTTGACGGGAGAGACCCAGTACTTC
TRBJ2-7	TRBV5-4	.	.	CASSSTQGGYEQYF	TGTGCCAGCAGCTCGACACAGGGAGGGTACGAGCAGTACTTC
TRBJ2-4	TRBV9	TRBD1	.	CASSGQGNIQYF	TGTGCCAGCAGCGGACAGGGAAACATTCAGTACTTC
TRBJ1-4	TRBV27	TRBD1	.	CASSSPARGNEKLFF	TGTGCCAGCAGTTCCCCCGCCAGGGGGAATGAAAAACTGTTTTTT
TRBJ2-7	TRBV28	TRBD1	.	CASSFLSGGQGIYEQYF	TGTGCCAGCAGTTTCCTAAGTGGGGGACAGGGGATCTACGAGCAGTACTTC
TRBJ2-7	TRBV19	.	.	CASSIVTGLGEQYF	TGTGCCAGTAGTATAGTCACAGGGCTTGGGGAGCAGTACTTC
TRBJ1-6	TRBV23-1	.	.	CASPARSSYNSPLHF	TGCGCCAGCCCTGCCCGTAGCTCCTATAATTCACCCCTCCACTTT
TRBJ2-6	TRBV28	.	once	CASRPRQASSGANVLTF	TGTGCCAGCAGACCCCGACAGGCGTCCTCTGGGGCCAACGTCCTGACTTTC
TRBJ1-5	TRBV5-6	TRBD1	.	CASSLGTGGRQPQHF	TGTGCCAGCAGTCTCGGGACAGGGGGCCGACAGCCCCAGCATTTT
TRBJ2-7	TRBV27	TRBD2	.	CASSLLARGGPSYEQYF	TGTGCCAGCAGTTTACTGGCGCGGGGGGGACCTTCCTACGAGCAGTACTTC
TRBJ2-7	TRBV18	TRBD2	.	CASSPMTTPGLAGNYEQYF	TGTGCCAGCTCACCAATGACGACCCCGGGACTAGCGGGGAACTACGAGCAGTACTTC
TRBJ2-7	TRBV10-2	.	once	CASSESGATHPRYEQYF	TGCGCCAGCAGTGAGTCGGGGGCAACCCACCCCCGATACGAGCAGTACTTC
TRBJ2-3	TRBV5-1	.	.	CASSFRDIRTDTQYF	TGCGCCAGCAGCTTCCGGGACATACGCACAGATACGCAGTATTTT
TRBJ2-2	TRBV6-5	.	.	CASSYLPGANTGELFF	TGTGCCAGCAGTTATTTACCGGGAGCAAACACCGGGGAGCTGTTTTTT
TRBJ1-1	TRBV6-1	.	.	CASSEAGGDTEAFF	TGTGCCAGCAGTGAAGCTGGGGGGGACACTGAAGCTTTCTTT
TRBJ2-1	TRBV5-4	TRBD2	once	CASSSGLAGVEQFF	TGTGCCAGCAGCTCGGGACTAGCGGGAGTTGAGCAGTTCTTC
TRBJ1-2	TRBV2	TRBD1	few	CASSASGTGSYGYTF	TGTGCCAGCAGTGCATCCGGGACAGGGTCCTATGGCTACACCTTC
TRBJ1-6	TRBV28	TRBD1	.	CASSEWSGTGANSPLHF	TGTGCCAGCAGCGAATGGTCCGGGACAGGGGCGAATTCACCCCTCCACTTT
TRBJ2-5	TRBV28	TRBD1	.	CASSFRGTGSQETQYF	TGTGCCAGCAGTTTTCGCGGGACAGGTAGCCAAGAGACCCAGTACTTC
TRBJ1-1	TRBV11-1	.	.	CASSFVSEVLNTEAFF	TGTGCCAGCAGCTTCGTTAGCGAGGTTTTGAACACTGAAGCTTTCTTT
TRBJ2-7	TRBV19	TRBD1	.	CASSIGGGYYEQYF	TGTGCCAGTAGTATAGGAGGGGGCTACTACGAGCAGTACTTC
TRBJ1-3	TRBV5-1	.	.	CASTIGVQGNTIYF	TGCGCCAGCACAATCGGGGTTCAAGGAAACACCATATATTTT
TRBJ2-7	TRBV10-1	.	.	CASSQGGYEQYF	TGCGCCAGCAGTCAGGGGGGCTACGAGCAGTACTTC
TRBJ1-2	TRBV29-1	.	.	CSVVETPYGYTF	TGCAGCGTTGTAGAGACACCGTATGGCTACACCTTC
TRBJ2-3	TRBV14	.	.	CASSQGQGLTDTQYF	TGTGCCAGCAGCCAGGGGCAGGGCCTCACAGATACGCAGTATTTT
TRBJ1-4	TRBV11-2	TRBD1	.	CASSPGTGVKLFF	TGTGCCAGCAGCCCAGGGACAGGGGTAAAACTGTTTTTT
TRBJ2-7	TRBV28	TRBD2	.	CASLGGLQVYF	TGTGCCAGTCTGGGAGGGCTTCAAGTGTACTTC
TRBJ1-4	TRBV27	.	.	CASSWGGTNEKLFF	TGTGCCAGCAGCTGGGGGGGGACTAATGAAAAACTGTTTTTT
TRBJ2-2	TRBV5-5	.	.	CASRPDGDTGELFF	TGTGCCAGCAGGCCGGACGGGGATACCGGGGAGCTGTTTTTT
TRBJ2-1	TRBV14	.	.	CASSHPDSPYNEQFF	TGTGCCAGCAGCCACCCGGACTCTCCCTACAATGAGCAGTTCTTC
TRBJ2-5	TRBV2	TRBD2	.	CASMDPSGRAGETQYF	TGTGCCAGCATGGACCCTAGCGGGAGAGCAGGGGAGACCCAGTACTTC
TRBJ2-7	TRBV5-1	.	once	CASSNGERTYEQYF	TGCGCCAGCAGCAACGGGGAGCGTACCTACGAGCAGTACTTC
TRBJ2-1	TRBV13	TRBD1	.	CASSFGTGGFNEQFF	TGTGCCAGCAGCTTTGGGACAGGGGGCTTCAATGAGCAGTTCTTC
TRBJ2-7	TRBV5-1	TRBD2	once	CASSFSGRSDYEQYF	TGCGCCAGCAGCTTTAGCGGGAGATCGGACTACGAGCAGTACTTC
TRBJ2-1	TRBV29-1	TRBD2	.	CSVEDRSGIDNEQFF	TGCAGCGTTGAAGATCGTAGCGGGATAGACAATGAGCAGTTCTTC
TRBJ2-7	TRBV10-3	.	.	CAISRNYEQYF	TGTGCCATCTCGAGGAACTACGAGCAGTACTTC
TRBJ2-1	TRBV25-1	.	.	CASSVGLTLYNEQFF	TGTGCCAGCAGTGTTGGTTTAACTCTCTACAATGAGCAGTTCTTC
TRBJ1-5	TRBV19	.	.	CASRGGQYSNQPQHF	TGTGCCAGTCGAGGAGGACAGTATAGCAATCAGCCCCAGCATTTT
TRBJ1-1	TRBV6-5	.	once	CASSSDRTHEAFF	TGTGCCAGCAGCTCAGACAGGACCCATGAAGCTTTCTTT
TRBJ1-1	TRBV29-1	.	.	CSVSTGPEAFF	TGCAGCGTCTCCACAGGCCCTGAAGCTTTCTTT
TRBJ1-1	TRBV5-8	.	.	CASSLVTRMNTEAFF	TGTGCCAGCAGCTTGGTGACCAGGATGAACACTGAAGCTTTCTTT